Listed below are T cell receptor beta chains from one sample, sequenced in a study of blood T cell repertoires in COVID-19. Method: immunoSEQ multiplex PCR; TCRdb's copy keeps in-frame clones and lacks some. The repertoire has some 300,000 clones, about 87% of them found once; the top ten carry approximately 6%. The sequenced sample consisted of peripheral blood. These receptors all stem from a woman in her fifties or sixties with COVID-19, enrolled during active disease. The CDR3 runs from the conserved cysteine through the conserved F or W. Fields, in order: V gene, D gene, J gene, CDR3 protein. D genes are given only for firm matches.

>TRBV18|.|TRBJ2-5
CASSPPNSGTPGAQYF
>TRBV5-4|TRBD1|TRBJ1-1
CASSPTGARTEAFF
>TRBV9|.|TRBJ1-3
CASREYSGNTIYF
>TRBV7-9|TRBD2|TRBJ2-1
CASSPALGEGPYNEQFF
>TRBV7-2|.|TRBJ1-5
CASSLDPGNQPQHF
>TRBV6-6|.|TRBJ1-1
CASSTDRNTEAFF
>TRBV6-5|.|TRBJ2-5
CASMGQAETQYF
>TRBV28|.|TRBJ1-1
CASSWAVTEAFF
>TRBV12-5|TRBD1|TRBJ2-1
CASGLHTGAPSSYNEQFF
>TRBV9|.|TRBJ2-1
CASSVELTNEQFF
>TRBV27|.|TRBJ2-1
CASSSADSSYNEQFF
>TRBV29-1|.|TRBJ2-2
CSVEGETGELFF
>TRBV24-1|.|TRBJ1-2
CATSDGNPGDEGYTF
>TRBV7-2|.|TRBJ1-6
CASSQDSADSSPLHF
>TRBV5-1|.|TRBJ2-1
CASSLETRLFF
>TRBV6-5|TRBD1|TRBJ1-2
CASSSDRVEANYGYTF
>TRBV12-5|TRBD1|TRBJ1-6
CASGFGQGASPLHF